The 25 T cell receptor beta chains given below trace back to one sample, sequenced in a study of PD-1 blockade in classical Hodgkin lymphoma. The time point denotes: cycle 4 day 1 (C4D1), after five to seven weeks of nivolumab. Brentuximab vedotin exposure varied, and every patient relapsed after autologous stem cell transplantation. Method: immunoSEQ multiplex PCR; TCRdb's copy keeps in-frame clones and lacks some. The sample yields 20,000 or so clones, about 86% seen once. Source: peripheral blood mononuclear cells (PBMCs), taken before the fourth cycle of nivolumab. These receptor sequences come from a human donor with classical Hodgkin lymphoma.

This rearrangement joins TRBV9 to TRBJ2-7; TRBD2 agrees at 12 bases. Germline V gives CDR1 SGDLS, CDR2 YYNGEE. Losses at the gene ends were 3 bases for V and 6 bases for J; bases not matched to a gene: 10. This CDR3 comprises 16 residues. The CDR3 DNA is TGTGCCAGCAGCGCCCCCCGGACTAGCGGGATTGCCGAGCAGTACTTC. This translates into CASSAPRTSGIAEQYF.

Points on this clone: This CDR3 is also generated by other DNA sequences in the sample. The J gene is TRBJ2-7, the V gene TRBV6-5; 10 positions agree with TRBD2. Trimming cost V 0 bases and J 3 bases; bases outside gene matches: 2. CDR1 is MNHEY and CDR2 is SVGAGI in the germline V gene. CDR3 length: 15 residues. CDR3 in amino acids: CASSYSASGSYEQYF. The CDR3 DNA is TGTGCCAGCAGTTACTCGGCTAGCGGGAGCTACGAGCAGTACTTC.

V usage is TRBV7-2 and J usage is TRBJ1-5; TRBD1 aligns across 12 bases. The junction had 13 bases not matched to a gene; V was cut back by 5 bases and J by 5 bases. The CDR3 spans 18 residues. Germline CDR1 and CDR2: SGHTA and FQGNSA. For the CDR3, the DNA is TGTGCCAGCAGCCCTCCCCCAGGGACAGGGGGCGTCTATCAGCCCCAGCATTTT. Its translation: CASSPPPGTGGVYQPQHF.

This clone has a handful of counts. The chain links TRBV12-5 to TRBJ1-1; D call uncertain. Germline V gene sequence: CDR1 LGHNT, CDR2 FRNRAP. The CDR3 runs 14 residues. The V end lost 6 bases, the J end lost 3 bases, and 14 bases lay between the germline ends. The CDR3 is CASGKSPSHTEAFF. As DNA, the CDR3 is TGTGCTAGTGGCAAGAGTCCGTCGCACACTGAAGCTTTCTTT.

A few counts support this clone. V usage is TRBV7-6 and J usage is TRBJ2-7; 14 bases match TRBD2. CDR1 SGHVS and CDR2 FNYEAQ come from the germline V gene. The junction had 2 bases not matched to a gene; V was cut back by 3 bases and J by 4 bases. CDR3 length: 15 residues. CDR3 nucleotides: TGTGCCAGCAGCTTGGGGACTAGCGGGAGTTACGAGCAGTACTTC. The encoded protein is CASSLGTSGSYEQYF. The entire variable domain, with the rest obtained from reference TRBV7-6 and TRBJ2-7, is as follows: GAGVSQSPRYKVTKRGQDVALRCDPISGHVSLYWYRQALGQGPEFLTYFNYEAQQDKSGLPNDRFSAERPEGSISTLTIQRTEQRDSAMYRCASSLGTSGSYEQYFGPGTRLTVT.

Here the CDR3 reads CASILDGEQYF. The CDR3 DNA is TGCGCCAGCATTCTTGATGGGGAGCAGTACTTC. The chain couples TRBV10-1 to TRBJ2-7; no definite D call. Per germline, CDR1 WNHNN and CDR2 SYGVQD (reference sequence). The CDR3 totals 11 residues. V dropped 7 bases and J dropped 7 bases, with 11 bases sitting between them.

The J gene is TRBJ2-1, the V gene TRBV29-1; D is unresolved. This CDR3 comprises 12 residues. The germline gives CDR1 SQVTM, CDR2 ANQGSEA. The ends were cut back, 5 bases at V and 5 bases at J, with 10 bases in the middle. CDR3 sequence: CSVPTLDNEQFF. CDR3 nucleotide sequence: TGCAGCGTTCCGACCCTTGACAATGAGCAGTTCTTC.

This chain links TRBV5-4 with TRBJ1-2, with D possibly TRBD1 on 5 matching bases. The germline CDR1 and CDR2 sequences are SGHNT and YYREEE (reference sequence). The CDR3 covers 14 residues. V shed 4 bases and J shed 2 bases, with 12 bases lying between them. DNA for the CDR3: TGTGCCAGCAGCATCTCCGGGACCAACTATGGCTACACCTTC. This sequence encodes CASSISGTNYGYTF.

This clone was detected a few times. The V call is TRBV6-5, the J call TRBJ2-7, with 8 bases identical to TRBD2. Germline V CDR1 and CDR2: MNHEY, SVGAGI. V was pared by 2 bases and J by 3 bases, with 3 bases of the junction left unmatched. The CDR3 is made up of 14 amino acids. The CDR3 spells CASSYDAGGYEQYF. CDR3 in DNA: TGTGCCAGCAGTTACGACGCGGGAGGCTACGAGCAGTACTTC.

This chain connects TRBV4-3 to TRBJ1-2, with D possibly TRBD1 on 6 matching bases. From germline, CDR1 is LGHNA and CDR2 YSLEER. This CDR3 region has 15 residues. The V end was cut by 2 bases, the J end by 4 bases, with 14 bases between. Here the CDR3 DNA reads TGCGCCAGCAGCCAAAGGGACACATCCCCCTATGGCTACACCTTC. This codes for CASSQRDTSPYGYTF.

The CDR3 DNA sequence: TGTGCCAGCAGTTTGGGTAGCGGGGAAACCTACGAGCAGTACTTC. Its translation is CASSLGSGETYEQYF. The rearrangement joins TRBV28 to TRBJ2-7; 8 nucleotides agree with TRBD2. The trim removed 3 bases at V and 2 bases at J, leaving 6 bases unmatched. The CDR3 loop spans 15 amino acids. CDR1 is MDHEN, CDR2 SYDVKM, per germline.

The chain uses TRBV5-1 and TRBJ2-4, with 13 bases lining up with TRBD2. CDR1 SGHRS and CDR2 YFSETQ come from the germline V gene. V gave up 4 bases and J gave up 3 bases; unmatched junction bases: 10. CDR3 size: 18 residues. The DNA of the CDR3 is TGCGCCAGCAGCGAACTAGCGGGAGGGCGGCGGGTCAAAAACATTCAGTACTTC. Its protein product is CASSELAGGRRVKNIQYF.

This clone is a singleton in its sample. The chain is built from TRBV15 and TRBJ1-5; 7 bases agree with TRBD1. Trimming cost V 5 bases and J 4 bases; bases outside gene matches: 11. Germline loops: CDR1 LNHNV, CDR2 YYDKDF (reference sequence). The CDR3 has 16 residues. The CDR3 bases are TGTGCCACCAGCCCGCACGGGACAGCACTAAATCAGCCCCAGCATTTT. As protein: CATSPHGTALNQPQHF.

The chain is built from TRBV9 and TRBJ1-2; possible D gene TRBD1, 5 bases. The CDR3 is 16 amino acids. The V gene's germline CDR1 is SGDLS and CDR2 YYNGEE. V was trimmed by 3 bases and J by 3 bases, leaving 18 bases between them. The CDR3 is CASSAPGQGGDYGYTF. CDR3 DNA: TGTGCCAGCAGCGCCCCCGGGCAGGGTGGTGACTATGGCTACACCTTC.

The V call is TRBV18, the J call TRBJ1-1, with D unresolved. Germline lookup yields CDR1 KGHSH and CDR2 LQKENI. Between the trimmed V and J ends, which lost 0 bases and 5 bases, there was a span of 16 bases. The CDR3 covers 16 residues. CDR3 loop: CASSPPVIQWKTEAFF. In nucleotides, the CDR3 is TGTGCCAGCTCACCACCAGTGATACAATGGAAAACTGAAGCTTTCTTT. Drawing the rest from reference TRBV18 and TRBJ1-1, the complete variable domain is NAGVMQNPRHLVRRRGQEARLRCSPMKGHSHVYWYRQLPEEGLKFMVYLQKENIIDESGMPKERFSAEFPKEGPSILRIQQVVRGDSAAYFCASSPPVIQWKTEAFFGQGTRLTVV.

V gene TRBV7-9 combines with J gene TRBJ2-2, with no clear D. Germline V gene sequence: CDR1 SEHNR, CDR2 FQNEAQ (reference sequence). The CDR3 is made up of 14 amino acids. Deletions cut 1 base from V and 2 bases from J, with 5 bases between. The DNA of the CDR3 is TGTGCCAGCAGCTTAGAGCGAAACACCGGGGAGCTGTTTTTT. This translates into CASSLERNTGELFF.

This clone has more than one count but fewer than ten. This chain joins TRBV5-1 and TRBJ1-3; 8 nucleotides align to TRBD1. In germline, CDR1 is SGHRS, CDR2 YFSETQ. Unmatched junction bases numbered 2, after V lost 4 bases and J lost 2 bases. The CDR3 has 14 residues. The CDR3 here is CASSTTGAGNTIYF. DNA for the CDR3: TGCGCCAGCAGCACGACAGGGGCTGGAAACACCATATATTTT.

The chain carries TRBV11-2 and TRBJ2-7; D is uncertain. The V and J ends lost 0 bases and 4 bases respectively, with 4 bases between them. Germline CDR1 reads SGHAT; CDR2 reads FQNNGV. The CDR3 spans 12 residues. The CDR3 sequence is CASSLDGYEQYF. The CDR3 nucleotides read TGTGCCAGCAGCTTAGATGGATACGAGCAGTACTTC.

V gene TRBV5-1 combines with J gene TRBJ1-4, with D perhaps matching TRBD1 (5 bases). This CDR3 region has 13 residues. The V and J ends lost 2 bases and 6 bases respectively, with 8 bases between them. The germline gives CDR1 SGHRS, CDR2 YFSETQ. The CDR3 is CASSLQAHEKLFF. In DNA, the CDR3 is TGCGCCAGCAGCTTACAGGCCCATGAAAAACTGTTTTTT.

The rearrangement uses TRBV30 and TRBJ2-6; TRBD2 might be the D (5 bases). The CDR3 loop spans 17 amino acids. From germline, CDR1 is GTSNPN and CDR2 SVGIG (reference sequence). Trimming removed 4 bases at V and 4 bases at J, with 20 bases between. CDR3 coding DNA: TGTGCCTGGATGAGGGCCCGTGGAGCGCGGGGGGCCAACGTCCTGACTTTC. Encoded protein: CAWMRARGARGANVLTF.

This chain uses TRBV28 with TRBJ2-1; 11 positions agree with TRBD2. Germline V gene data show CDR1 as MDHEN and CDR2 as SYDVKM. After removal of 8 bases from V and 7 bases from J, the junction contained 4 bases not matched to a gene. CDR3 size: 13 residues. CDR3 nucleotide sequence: TGTGCCAGCGGGACTAGCGGTCCTAATGAGCAGTTCTTC. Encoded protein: CASGTSGPNEQFF. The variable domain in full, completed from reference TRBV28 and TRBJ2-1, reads DVKVTQSSRYLVKRTGEKVFLECVQDMDHENMFWYRQDPGLGLRLIYFSYDVKMKEKGDIPEGYSVSREKKERFSLILESASTNQTSMYLCASGTSGPNEQFFGPGTRLTVL.

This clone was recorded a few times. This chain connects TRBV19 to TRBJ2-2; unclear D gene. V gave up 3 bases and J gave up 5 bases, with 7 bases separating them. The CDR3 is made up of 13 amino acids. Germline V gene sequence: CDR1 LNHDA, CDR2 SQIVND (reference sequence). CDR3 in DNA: TGTGCCAGTAGTATGCGAAAAACCGGGGAGCTGTTTTTT. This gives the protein CASSMRKTGELFF.

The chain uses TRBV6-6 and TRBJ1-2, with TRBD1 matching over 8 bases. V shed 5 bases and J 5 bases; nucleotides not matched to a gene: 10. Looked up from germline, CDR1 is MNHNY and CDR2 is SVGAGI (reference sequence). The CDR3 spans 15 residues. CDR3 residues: CASSRPPGQAYGYTF. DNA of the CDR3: TGTGCCAGCAGTCGCCCGCCGGGACAGGCTTATGGCTACACCTTC.

DNA for the CDR3: TGTGCCAGCAGTGGGAGGGGCCCCGGGGAGCTGTTTTTT. Translation gives CASSGRGPGELFF. The chain has TRBV7-8 and TRBJ2-2; TRBD2 aligns across 7 bases. CDR1 SGHVS and CDR2 FQNEAQ come from the germline V gene. With 6 bases clipped from V and 6 bases from J, the junction kept 4 bases outside the gene matches. CDR3 length: 13 amino acids.

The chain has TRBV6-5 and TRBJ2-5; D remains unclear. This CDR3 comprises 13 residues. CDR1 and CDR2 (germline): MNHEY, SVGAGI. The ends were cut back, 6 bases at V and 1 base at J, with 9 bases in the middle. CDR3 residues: CASRVPGQETQYF. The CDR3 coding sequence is TGTGCCAGCAGGGTCCCGGGCCAAGAGACCCAGTACTTC.